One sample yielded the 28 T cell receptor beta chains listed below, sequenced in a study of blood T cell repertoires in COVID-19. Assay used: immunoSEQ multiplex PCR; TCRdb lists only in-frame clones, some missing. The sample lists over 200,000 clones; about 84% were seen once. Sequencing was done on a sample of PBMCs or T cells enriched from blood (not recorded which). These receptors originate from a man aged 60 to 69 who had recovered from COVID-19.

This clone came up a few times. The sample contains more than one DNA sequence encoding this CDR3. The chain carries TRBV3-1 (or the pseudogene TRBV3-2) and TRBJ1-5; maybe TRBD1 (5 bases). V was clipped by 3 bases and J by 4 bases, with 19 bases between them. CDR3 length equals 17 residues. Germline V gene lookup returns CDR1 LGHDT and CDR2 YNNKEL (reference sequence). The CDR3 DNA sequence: TGTGCCAGCAGCCAGGGGGGGTTTTGGGGAGGAAATCAGCCCCAGCATTTT. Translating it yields CASSQGGFWGGNQPQHF.

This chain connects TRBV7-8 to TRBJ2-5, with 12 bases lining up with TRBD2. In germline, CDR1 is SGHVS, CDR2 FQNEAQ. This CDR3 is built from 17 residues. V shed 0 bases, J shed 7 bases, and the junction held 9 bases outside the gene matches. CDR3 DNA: TGTGCCAGCAGCTTAGCACCTCCTAGCGGGGGGGCTGGGACCCAGTACTTC. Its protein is CASSLAPPSGGAGTQYF.

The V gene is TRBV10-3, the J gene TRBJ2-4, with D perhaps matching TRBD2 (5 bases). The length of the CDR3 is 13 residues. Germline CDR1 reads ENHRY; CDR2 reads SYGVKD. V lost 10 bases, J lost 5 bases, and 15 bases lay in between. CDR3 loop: CATSGAPENIQYF. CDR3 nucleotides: TGTGCCACCAGCGGAGCTCCGGAAAACATTCAGTACTTC.

CDR3 DNA sequence: TGTGCCAGTGGACAGGCGACTAATGAAAAACTGTTTTTT. Translated, it gives CASGQATNEKLFF. The rearrangement uses TRBV19 and TRBJ1-4, with TRBD1 identical over 7 bases. The CDR3 has 13 amino acids. Germline loops: CDR1 LNHDA, CDR2 SQIVND (reference sequence). The trim removed 8 bases at V and 2 bases at J, leaving 2 bases unmatched.

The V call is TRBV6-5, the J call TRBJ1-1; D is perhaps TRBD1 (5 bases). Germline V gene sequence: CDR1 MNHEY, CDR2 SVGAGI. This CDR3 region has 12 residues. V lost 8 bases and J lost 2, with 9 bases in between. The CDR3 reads CASPQGNTEAFF. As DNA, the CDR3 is TGTGCCAGCCCCCAGGGCAACACTGAAGCTTTCTTT.

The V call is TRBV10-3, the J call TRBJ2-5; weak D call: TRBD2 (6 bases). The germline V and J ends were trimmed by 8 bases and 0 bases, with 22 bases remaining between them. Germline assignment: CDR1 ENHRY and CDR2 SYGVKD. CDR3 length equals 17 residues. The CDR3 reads CAIAPAEGRLYQETQYF. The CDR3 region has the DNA TGTGCCATCGCCCCCGCGGAGGGTAGACTGTACCAAGAGACCCAGTACTTC.

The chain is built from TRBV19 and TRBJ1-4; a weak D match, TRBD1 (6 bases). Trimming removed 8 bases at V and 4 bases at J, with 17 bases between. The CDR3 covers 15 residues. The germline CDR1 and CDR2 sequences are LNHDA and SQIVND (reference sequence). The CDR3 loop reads CASEARDKGNEKLFF. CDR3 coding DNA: TGTGCCAGTGAAGCCCGGGACAAGGGTAATGAAAAACTGTTTTTT.

Here the CDR3 DNA reads TGTGCCAGCAGCTTATTGCCGCCGGGATCTGGGGCCAACGTCCTGACTTTC. Translated, it gives CASSLLPPGSGANVLTF. The V and J genes are TRBV7-2 and TRBJ2-6, with D tentatively TRBD2 (5 bases). V was trimmed by 2 bases and J by 1 base, leaving 12 bases between them. Per the germline V gene, CDR1 is SGHTA and CDR2 is FQGNSA. The CDR3 runs to 17 residues.

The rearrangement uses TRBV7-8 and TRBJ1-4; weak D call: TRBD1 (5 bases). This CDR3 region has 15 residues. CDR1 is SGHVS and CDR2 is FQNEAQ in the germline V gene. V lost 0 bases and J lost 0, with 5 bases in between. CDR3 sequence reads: CASSLAGATNEKLFF. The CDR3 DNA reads TGTGCCAGCAGCTTAGCAGGGGCAACTAATGAAAAACTGTTTTTT. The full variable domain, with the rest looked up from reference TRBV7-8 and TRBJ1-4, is GAGVSQSPRYKVAKRGQDVALRCDPISGHVSLFWYQQALGQGPEFLTYFQNEAQLDKSGLPSDRFFAERPEGSVSTLKIQRTQQEDSAVYLCASSLAGATNEKLFFGSGTQLSVL.

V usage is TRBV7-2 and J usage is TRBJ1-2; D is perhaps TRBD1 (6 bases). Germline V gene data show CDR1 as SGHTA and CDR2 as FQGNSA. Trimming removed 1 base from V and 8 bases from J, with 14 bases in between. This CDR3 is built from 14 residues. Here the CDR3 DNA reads TGTGCCAGCAGCTTAGGAGCGGGGGGCGAGGGCTACACCTTC. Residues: CASSLGAGGEGYTF.

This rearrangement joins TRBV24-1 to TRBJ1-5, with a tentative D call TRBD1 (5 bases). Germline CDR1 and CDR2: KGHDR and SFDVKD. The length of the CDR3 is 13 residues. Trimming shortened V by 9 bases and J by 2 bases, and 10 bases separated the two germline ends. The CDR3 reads CATRRDGNQPQHF. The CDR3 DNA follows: TGTGCCACCCGGAGGGACGGCAATCAGCCCCAGCATTTT.

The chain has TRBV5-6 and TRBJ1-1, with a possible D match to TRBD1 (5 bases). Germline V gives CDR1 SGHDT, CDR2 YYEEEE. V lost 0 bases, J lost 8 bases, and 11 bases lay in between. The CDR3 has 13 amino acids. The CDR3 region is CASSLGQGGEAFF. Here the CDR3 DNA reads TGTGCCAGCAGCTTGGGGCAGGGCGGAGAAGCTTTCTTT.

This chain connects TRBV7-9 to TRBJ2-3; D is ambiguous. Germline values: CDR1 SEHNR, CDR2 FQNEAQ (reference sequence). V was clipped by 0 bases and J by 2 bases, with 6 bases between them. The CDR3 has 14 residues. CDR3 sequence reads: CASSLASVTDTQYF. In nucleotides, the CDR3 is TGTGCCAGCAGCTTAGCTTCTGTCACAGATACGCAGTATTTT.

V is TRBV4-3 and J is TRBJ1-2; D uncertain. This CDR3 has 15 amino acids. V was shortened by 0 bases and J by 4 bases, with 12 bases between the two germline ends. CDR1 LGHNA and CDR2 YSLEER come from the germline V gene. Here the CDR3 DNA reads TGCGCCAGCAGCCAAGATCCGGAGGGCATCTATGGCTACACCTTC. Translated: CASSQDPEGIYGYTF.

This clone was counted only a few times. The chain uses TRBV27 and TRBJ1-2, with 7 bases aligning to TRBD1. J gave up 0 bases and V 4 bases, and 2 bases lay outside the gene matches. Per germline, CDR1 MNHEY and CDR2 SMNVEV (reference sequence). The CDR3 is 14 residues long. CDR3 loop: CASSWTGPNYGYTF. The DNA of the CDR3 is TGTGCCAGCAGTTGGACAGGTCCTAACTATGGCTACACCTTC.

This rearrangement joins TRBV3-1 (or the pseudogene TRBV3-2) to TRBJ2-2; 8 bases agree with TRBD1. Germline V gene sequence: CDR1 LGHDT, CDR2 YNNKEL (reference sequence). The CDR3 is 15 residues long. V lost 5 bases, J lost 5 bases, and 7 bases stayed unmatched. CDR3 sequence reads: CASSSRGQDTGELFF. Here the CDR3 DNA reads TGTGCCAGCAGCTCAAGGGGACAGGATACCGGGGAGCTGTTTTTT.

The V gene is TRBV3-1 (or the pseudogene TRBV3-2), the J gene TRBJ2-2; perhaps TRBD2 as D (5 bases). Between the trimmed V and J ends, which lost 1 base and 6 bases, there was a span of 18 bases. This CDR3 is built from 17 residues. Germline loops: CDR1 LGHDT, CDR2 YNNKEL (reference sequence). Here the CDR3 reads CASSQAWGVSVSGELFF. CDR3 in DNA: TGTGCCAGCAGCCAAGCCTGGGGTGTTAGCGTGTCCGGGGAGCTGTTTTTT.

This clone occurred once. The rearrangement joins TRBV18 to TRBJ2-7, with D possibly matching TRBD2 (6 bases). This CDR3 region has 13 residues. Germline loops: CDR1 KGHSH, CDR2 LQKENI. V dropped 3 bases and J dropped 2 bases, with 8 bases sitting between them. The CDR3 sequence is CASSPGGPYEQYF. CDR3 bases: TGTGCCAGCTCACCGGGGGGTCCCTACGAGCAGTACTTC.

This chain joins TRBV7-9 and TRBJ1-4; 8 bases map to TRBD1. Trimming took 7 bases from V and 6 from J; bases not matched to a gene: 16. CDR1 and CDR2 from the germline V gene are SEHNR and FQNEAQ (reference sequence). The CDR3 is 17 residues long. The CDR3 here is CASTIGQGRPTDEKLFF. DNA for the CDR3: TGTGCCAGCACCATCGGACAGGGCCGTCCCACAGATGAAAAACTGTTTTTT.

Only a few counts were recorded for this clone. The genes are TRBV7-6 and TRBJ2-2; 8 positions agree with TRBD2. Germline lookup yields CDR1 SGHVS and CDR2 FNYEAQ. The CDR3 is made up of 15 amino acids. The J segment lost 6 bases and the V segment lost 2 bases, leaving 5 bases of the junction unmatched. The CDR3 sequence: CASSLLAGPPGELFF. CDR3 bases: TGTGCCAGCAGCTTATTAGCGGGGCCCCCCGGGGAGCTGTTTTTT.

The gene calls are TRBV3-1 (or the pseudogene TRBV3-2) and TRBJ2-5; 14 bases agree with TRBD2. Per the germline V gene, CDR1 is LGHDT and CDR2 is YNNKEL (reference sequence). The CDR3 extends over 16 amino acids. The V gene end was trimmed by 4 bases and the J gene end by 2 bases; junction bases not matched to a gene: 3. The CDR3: CASSLRTSGGQETQYF. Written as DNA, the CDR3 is TGTGCCAGCAGCCTACGGACTAGCGGGGGGCAAGAGACCCAGTACTTC.

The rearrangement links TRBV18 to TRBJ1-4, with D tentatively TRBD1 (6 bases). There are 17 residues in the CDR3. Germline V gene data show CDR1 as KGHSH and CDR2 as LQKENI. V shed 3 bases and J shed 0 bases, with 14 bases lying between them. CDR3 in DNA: TGTGCCAGCTCACCCCCCCCTAAGGGGGCAACTAATGAAAAACTGTTTTTT. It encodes CASSPPPKGATNEKLFF.

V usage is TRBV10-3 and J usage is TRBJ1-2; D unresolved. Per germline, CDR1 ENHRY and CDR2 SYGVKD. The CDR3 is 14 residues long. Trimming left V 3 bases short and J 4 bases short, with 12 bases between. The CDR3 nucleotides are TGTGCCATCAGTGACGGAGGACGACCCTATGGCTACACCTTC. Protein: CAISDGGRPYGYTF.

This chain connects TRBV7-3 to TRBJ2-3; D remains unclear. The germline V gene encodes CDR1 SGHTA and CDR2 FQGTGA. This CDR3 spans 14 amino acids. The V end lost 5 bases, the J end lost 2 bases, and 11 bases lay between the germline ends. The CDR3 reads CASSPTRNTDTQYF. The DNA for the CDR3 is TGTGCCAGCAGCCCAACGAGAAACACAGATACGCAGTATTTT.

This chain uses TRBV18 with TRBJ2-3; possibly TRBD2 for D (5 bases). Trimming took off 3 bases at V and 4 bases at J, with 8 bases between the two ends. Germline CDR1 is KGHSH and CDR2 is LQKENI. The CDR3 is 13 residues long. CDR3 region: CASSPDGADTQYF. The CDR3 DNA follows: TGTGCCAGCTCACCCGACGGGGCAGATACGCAGTATTTT.

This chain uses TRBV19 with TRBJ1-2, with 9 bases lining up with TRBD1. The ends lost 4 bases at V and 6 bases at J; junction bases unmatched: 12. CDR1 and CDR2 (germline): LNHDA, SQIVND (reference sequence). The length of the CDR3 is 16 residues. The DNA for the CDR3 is TGTGCCAGTAGTACAAAAAGGGTACAGGGGGCTGATGGCTACACCTTC. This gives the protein CASSTKRVQGADGYTF.

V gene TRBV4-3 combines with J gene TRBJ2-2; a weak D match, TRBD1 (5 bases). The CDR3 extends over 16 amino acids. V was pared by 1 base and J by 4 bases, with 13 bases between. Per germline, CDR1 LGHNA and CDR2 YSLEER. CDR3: CASSQVQGIPTGELFF. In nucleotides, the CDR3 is TGCGCCAGCAGCCAAGTCCAGGGTATCCCCACCGGGGAGCTGTTTTTT.

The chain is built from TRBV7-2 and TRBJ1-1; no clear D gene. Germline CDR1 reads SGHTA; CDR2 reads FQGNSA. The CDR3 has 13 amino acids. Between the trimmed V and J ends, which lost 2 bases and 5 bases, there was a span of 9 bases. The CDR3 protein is CASSLTPETEAFF. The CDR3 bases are TGTGCCAGCAGCTTAACCCCGGAGACTGAAGCTTTCTTT.